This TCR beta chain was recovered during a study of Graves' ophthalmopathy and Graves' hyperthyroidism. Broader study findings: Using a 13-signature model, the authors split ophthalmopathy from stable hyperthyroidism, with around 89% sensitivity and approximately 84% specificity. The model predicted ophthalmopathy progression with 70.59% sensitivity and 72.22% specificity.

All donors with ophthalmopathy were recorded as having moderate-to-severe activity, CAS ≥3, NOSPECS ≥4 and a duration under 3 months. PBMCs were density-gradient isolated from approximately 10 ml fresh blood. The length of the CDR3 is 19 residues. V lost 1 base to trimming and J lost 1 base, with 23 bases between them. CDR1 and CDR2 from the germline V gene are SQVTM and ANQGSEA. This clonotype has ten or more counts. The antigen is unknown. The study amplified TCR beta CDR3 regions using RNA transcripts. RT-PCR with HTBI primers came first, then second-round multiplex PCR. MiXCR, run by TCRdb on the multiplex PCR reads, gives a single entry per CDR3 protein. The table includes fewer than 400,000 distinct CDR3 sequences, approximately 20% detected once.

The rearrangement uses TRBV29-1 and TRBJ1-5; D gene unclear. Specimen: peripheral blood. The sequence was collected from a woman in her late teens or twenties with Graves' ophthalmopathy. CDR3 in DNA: TGCAGCGTTGAAGTTCCGGGCCGCATGGGAATGTCGAGCAATCAGCCCCAGCATTTT. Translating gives CSVEVPGRMGMSSNQPQHF.